Listed here is a single TCR beta chain. Per germline, CDR1 MDHEN and CDR2 SYDVKM. This CDR3 region has 15 residues. Trimming shortened V by 3 bases and J by 9 bases, and 20 bases separated the two germline ends. This sample's RNA came from whole unsorted tissue. These data originate in a study of tumor and adjacent non-tumor tissue in lung cancer. Three rounds of nested PCR, following a modified ARM-PCR protocol, produced the TCRbeta library. One entry per CDR3 protein results from TCRdb running MiXCR on the multiplex PCR reads. Seen here are under 150,000 distinct CDR3 sequences, around 61% observed once, and the top ten hold over 15%.

The TCR originated in a man in his 60s with small cell lung cancer. This rearrangement joins TRBV28 to TRBJ1-2; no definite D call. Material: lung tumor tissue. The CDR3 spells CASSFLEGGGYSYTF. The CDR3 DNA reads TGTGCCAGCAGTTTTCTAGAGGGAGGCGGGTATAGCTACACCTTC.